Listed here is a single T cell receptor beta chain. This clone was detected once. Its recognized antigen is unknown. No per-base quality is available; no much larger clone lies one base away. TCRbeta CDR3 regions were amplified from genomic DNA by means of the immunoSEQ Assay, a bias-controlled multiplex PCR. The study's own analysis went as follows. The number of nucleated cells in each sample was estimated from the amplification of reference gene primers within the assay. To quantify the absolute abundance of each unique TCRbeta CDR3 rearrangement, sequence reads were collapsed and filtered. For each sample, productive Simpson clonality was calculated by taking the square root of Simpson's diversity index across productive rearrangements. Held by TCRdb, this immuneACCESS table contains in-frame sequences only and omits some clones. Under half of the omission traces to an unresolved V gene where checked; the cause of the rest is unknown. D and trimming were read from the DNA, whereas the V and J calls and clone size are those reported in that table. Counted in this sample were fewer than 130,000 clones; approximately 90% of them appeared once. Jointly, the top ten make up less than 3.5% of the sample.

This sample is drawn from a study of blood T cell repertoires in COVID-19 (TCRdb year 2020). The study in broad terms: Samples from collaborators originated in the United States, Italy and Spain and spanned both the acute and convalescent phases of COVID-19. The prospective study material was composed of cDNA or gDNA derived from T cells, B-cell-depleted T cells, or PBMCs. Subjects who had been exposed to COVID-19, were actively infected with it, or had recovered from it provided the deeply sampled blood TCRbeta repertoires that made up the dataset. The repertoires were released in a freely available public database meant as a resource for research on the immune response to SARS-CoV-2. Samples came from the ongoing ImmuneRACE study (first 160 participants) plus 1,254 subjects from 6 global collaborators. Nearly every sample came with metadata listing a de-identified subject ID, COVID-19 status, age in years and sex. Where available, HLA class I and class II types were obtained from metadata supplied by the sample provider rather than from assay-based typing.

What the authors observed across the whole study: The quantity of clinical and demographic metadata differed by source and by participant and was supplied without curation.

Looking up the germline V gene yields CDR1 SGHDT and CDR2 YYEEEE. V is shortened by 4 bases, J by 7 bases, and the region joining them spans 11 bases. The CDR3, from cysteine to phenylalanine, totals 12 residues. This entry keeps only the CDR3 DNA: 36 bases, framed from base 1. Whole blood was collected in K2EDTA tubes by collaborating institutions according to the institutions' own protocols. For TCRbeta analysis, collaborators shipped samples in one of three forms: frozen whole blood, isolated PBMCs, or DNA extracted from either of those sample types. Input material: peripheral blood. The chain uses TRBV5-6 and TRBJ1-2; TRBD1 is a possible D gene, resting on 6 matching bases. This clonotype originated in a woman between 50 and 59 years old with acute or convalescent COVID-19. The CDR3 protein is CASSAQGSGYTF. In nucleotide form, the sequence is TGTGCCAGCAGCGCCCAGGGGTCTGGCTACACCTTC.